What follows are 26 T cell receptor beta chains derived from one specimen sequenced in a study of molecular identifiers for immune sequencing clone quantification. A single record per CDR3 protein comes from TCRdb applying MiXCR to the PCR reads. The repertoire includes 600,000 to 650,000 distinct CDR3 sequences, 20% of them detected once, and around 0.9% sits in the top ten. Sequencing used naive CD8+ T cells from blood, with Jurkat cell RNA spiked in. Subset here: FACS-sorted CD8+CD4-CCR7+CD45RA+ naive T cells. The receptors originated from a human donor in good health. Some libraries in this study had Jurkat cell RNA spiked in.

This rearrangement joins TRBV7-6 to TRBJ2-4; D is perhaps TRBD2 (5 bases). From germline, CDR1 is SGHVS and CDR2 FNYEAQ. Trimming pared 8 bases from V and 13 bases from J, leaving 27 bases between. CDR3 length equals 15 residues. The CDR3 nucleotides read TGTGCCAGCGGAGACGGGGTAAGCTCCTACAATGAGCAGTACTTC. Translation: CASGDGVSSYNEQYF.

Note on this clonotype: Lacking the conserved final phenylalanine or tryptophan, this CDR3 likely reflects a read error. The chain links TRBV28 to TRBJ2-7; D might be TRBD1 (5 bases). The CDR3 is made up of 12 amino acids. From germline, CDR1 is MDHEN and CDR2 SYDVKM. The V end was cut by 6 bases, the J end by 5 bases, with 11 bases between. The chain's CDR3 is CASRTQGDEQYS. CDR3 DNA: TGTGCCAGCAGAACCCAGGGTGACGAGCAGTACTCC.

Ten or more counts support this clonotype. The chain employs TRBV11-2 and TRBJ1-4; D is undetermined. This CDR3 region has 13 residues. The germline V gene has CDR1 SGHAT and CDR2 FQNNGV. The ends were cut back, 4 bases at V and 8 bases at J, with 11 bases in the middle. DNA for the CDR3: TGTGCCAGCAGCTCCTGGACGGGGGAAAAACTGTTTTTT. This translates into CASSSWTGEKLFF.

This clonotype has only a few counts. This chain joins TRBV19 and TRBJ2-3, with D unresolved. The CDR3 consists of 15 residues. The V and J ends lost 5 bases and 0 bases respectively, with 12 bases between them. CDR1 is LNHDA and CDR2 is SQIVND in the germline V gene (reference sequence). This CDR3 reads CASSPEEFSTDTQYF. CDR3 DNA sequence: TGTGCCAGTAGTCCAGAGGAGTTTAGCACAGATACGCAGTATTTT.

In its sample, this clonotype was seen many times. The chain joins TRBV12-3 or TRBV12-4 to TRBJ2-5, with D maybe TRBD1 (6 bases). CDR3 size: 14 residues. V lost 5 bases to trimming and J lost 0 bases, with 10 bases between them. Here the CDR3 DNA reads TGTGCCAGCAGTCCAAGACAGGACCAAGAGACCCAGTACTTC. This translates into CASSPRQDQETQYF.

This clonotype was found many times. V is TRBV9 and J is TRBJ2-5; tentatively, D is TRBD2 (6 bases). CDR3 length equals 13 residues. Germline CDR1 is SGDLS and CDR2 is YYNGEE. Between the trimmed V and J ends, which lost 4 bases and 7 bases, there was a span of 14 bases. Written as DNA, the CDR3 is TGTGCCAGCAGCCCCCGACTAGAAGCGACCCAGTACTTC. The encoded protein is CASSPRLEATQYF.

The table lists this clonotype with many counts. The chain is built from TRBV19 and TRBJ1-5; TRBD1 is a possible D gene (5 bases). Per the germline V gene, CDR1 is LNHDA and CDR2 is SQIVND (reference sequence). Trimming took 5 bases from V and 0 from J, leaving 11 bases between them. This CDR3 has 15 amino acids. The CDR3 DNA sequence: TGTGCCAGTAGTGTGGACATCGCTAGCAATCAGCCCCAGCATTTT. As protein: CASSVDIASNQPQHF.

Only a few counts were recorded for this clonotype. A much more abundant neighbour one base away suggests this may be a read error. The chain has TRBV11-2 and TRBJ2-1, with a tentative D call TRBD2 (6 bases). CDR3 size: 18 residues. Trimming cost V 4 bases and J 0 bases, with 19 bases left between them. CDR1 is SGHAT and CDR2 is FQNNGV in the germline V gene. This chain's CDR3 is CASSSLSGDVSSYNEQFF. The CDR3, as DNA: TGTGCCAGCAGCTCCCTATCGGGGGACGTGAGCTCCTACAATGAGCAGTTCTTC.

This clonotype was detected only a few times. The missing conserved phenylalanine or tryptophan at the end of this CDR3 makes a read error likely. The chain recombines TRBV7-2 with TRBJ2-7; possible D gene TRBD2, 7 bases. CDR1 is SGHTA, CDR2 FQGNSA, per germline. V dropped 4 bases and J dropped 4 bases, with 23 bases sitting between them. This CDR3 region has 17 residues. In DNA, the CDR3 is TGTGCCAGCAGCTCCGGGAGGCAGACCGAAGGGGGATACGAGCAGTACCTC. It yields the protein CASSSGRQTEGGYEQYL.

Of note for this clonotype: A much larger clone lies a single base off, so this may be a read error. DNA of the CDR3: TGTGCCAGCAGTTCCCTTCCCAGGACAGGGAACAATGGCTACACCTTC. Amino acids: CASSSLPRTGNNGYTF. The chain links TRBV28 to TRBJ1-2; 8 nucleotides agree with TRBD1. The germline gives CDR1 MDHEN, CDR2 SYDVKM. The CDR3 is 16 amino acids. The junction had 13 bases not matched to a gene; V was cut back by 4 bases and J by 6 bases.

The chain recombines TRBV30 with TRBJ1-2, with a possible D match to TRBD1 (6 bases). Trimming cost V 2 bases and J 2 bases, with 15 bases left between them. The CDR3 length is 15 residues. CDR1 and CDR2 from the germline V gene are GTSNPN and SVGIG (reference sequence). The CDR3: CAWSNGQGGNYGYTF. The CDR3 DNA follows: TGTGCCTGGAGTAACGGACAAGGGGGGAACTATGGCTACACCTTC.

This clonotype was recorded a few times. The chain combines TRBV20-1 with TRBJ1-2, with D maybe TRBD1 (5 bases). The CDR3 is 15 amino acids. CDR1 is DFQATT, CDR2 SNEGSKA, per germline (reference sequence). Deletions cut 0 bases from V and 3 bases from J, with 14 bases between. CDR3 sequence reads: CSARERRGLDYGYTF. Written as DNA, the CDR3 is TGCAGTGCTAGAGAGCGTAGGGGATTGGACTATGGCTACACCTTC.

A remark on this clonotype: A much larger clone lies one base from this, so it may be a read error. The chain employs TRBV7-9 and TRBJ2-1; D not resolved. The germline V gene has CDR1 SEHNR and CDR2 FQNEAQ (reference sequence). The CDR3 is made up of 14 amino acids. V was trimmed by 1 base and J by 6 bases, leaving 10 bases between them. CDR3 region: CASSLEQMCNEQFF. CDR3 DNA sequence: TGTGCCAGCAGCTTAGAACAGATGTGCAATGAGCAGTTCTTC.

This clonotype was seen only a few times. The chain is built from TRBV2 and TRBJ2-2; 11 nucleotides align to TRBD2. This CDR3 has 19 amino acids. Germline V CDR1 and CDR2: SNHLY, FYNNEI. V was clipped by 2 bases and J by 2 bases; unmatched bases: 10. This CDR3 reads CASSERGLAGGSNTGELFF. The CDR3 DNA sequence: TGTGCCAGCAGTGAAAGGGGGCTAGCGGGGGGCTCAAACACCGGGGAGCTGTTTTTT.

This clonotype occurred many times. The chain couples TRBV27 to TRBJ2-7; D may match TRBD1 or TRBD2 (5 bases each). CDR1 is MNHEY and CDR2 is SMNVEV in the germline V gene (reference sequence). This CDR3 region has 14 residues. V dropped 3 bases and J dropped 5 bases, with 14 bases sitting between them. This CDR3 is CASSFSTWGNEQYF. As DNA, the CDR3 is TGTGCCAGCAGTTTTTCTACGTGGGGGAACGAGCAGTACTTC.

This clonotype was counted ten times or more. The chain links TRBV3-1 to TRBJ1-6; D is perhaps TRBD1 (5 bases). Germline CDR1 is LGHDT and CDR2 is YNNKEL (reference sequence). V was trimmed by 4 bases and J by 7 bases, leaving 20 bases between them. The CDR3 loop spans 17 amino acids. CDR3 protein: CASSLKIGQGWNSPLHF. The CDR3 bases are TGTGCCAGCAGCCTGAAGATCGGGCAGGGATGGAATTCACCCCTCCACTTT.

In this sample, this clonotype turned up many times. The gene calls are TRBV4-1 and TRBJ2-7; 8 positions match TRBD1. Germline V gene data show CDR1 as MGHRA and CDR2 as YSYEKL. Losses at the gene ends were 3 bases for V and 3 bases for J; bases not matched to a gene: 7. The CDR3 totals 15 residues. The CDR3 protein is CASSHSTGGYYEQYF. Here the CDR3 DNA reads TGCGCCAGCAGCCACAGCACAGGGGGATACTACGAGCAGTACTTC.

This clonotype was seen ten or more times. V usage is TRBV29-1 and J usage is TRBJ2-1; perhaps TRBD1 as D (6 bases). Germline V gene data show CDR1 as SQVTM and CDR2 as ANQGSEA. The length of the CDR3 is 14 residues. The V end was cut by 6 bases, the J end by 0 bases, with 12 bases between. The CDR3, as DNA: TGCAGCGTCCCCAAGGACAGCTCCTACAATGAGCAGTTCTTC. Its protein is CSVPKDSSYNEQFF.

The sample holds many counts of this clonotype. The chain is built from TRBV9 and TRBJ2-1; D is ambiguous. The germline V gene has CDR1 SGDLS and CDR2 YYNGEE. The CDR3 has 12 amino acids. The ends were cut back, 0 bases at V and 8 bases at J, with 6 bases in the middle. The CDR3 DNA is TGTGCCAGCAGCGTAGAAGGGCATGAGCAGTTCTTC. As protein: CASSVEGHEQFF.

In regard to this clonotype: One junction end does not reproduce the germline sequence, and a read error may be involved. J is TRBJ2-4 and V is TRBV6-1; D unclear. Looked up from germline, CDR1 is MNHNS and CDR2 is SASEGT. The CDR3 loop spans 14 amino acids. Here the CDR3 reads CASIGAIDKSIQYF. CDR3 DNA: TGTGCCAGCATTGGCGCAATTGACAAAAGCATTCAGTACTTC.

This clonotype came up many times. An end of the junction differs from the germline gene, which may be a read error. The chain links TRBV4-1 to TRBJ2-1; D perhaps matches TRBD2 (5 bases). The CDR3 runs 14 residues. CDR1 MGHRA and CDR2 YSYEKL come from the germline V gene. For the CDR3, the DNA is TGTGCCAGCAGCCCAGGACTGGACTACAATGAGCAGTTCTTC. It translates to CASSPGLDYNEQFF.

This clonotype has only a few counts. This chain uses TRBV29-1 with TRBJ2-1; 7 positions agree with TRBD1. The CDR3 consists of 16 residues. The germline CDR1 and CDR2 sequences are SQVTM and ANQGSEA. Losses at the gene ends were 1 base for V and 4 bases for J; bases not matched to a gene: 10. The CDR3 here is CSVEGLVQGVYNEQFF. The CDR3 DNA follows: TGCAGCGTTGAAGGGTTAGTCCAGGGGGTTTACAATGAGCAGTTCTTC.

This clonotype occurred many times. J is TRBJ2-2 and V is TRBV24-1; 8 bases align to TRBD2. Germline CDR1 reads KGHDR; CDR2 reads SFDVKD. The CDR3 runs 15 residues. The V segment lost 4 bases and the J segment 4 bases; nucleotides outside the gene matches: 4. The CDR3: CATSERLARTGELFF. As DNA, the CDR3 is TGTGCCACCAGTGAACGACTAGCGCGCACCGGGGAGCTGTTTTTT.

As to this clonotype: Without the conserved terminal phenylalanine or tryptophan, this CDR3 likely stems from a read error. The rearrangement uses TRBV11-2 and TRBJ2-7; 11 bases line up with TRBD1. V was clipped by 3 bases and J by 2 bases; unmatched bases: 3. The length of the CDR3 is 15 residues. In germline, CDR1 is SGHAT, CDR2 FQNNGV. The CDR3 sequence: CASSFPGQGAYEQYS. CDR3 nucleotide sequence: TGTGCCAGCAGCTTTCCGGGACAGGGGGCCTACGAGCAGTACTCC.

On this clonotype itself: One end of the junction is discordant with germline, which a read error may explain. This chain connects TRBV13 to TRBJ2-2; 7 positions agree with TRBD1. From germline, CDR1 is PRHDT and CDR2 FYEKMQ (reference sequence). The CDR3 spans 16 residues. CDR3 coding DNA: TGTGCCGGCAGCTTATTTGGGACAGAGAACACCGGGGAGCTGTTTTTT. Translated, it gives CAGSLFGTENTGELFF.

This clonotype was observed many times. The V call is TRBV7-2, the J call TRBJ1-1; perhaps TRBD1 as D (5 bases). Trimming took off 6 bases at V and 2 bases at J, with 10 bases between the two ends. Germline-derived CDR1 and CDR2 are SGHTA and FQGNSA. The CDR3 consists of 13 residues. The CDR3: CASRLTGNTEAFF. The CDR3, as DNA: TGTGCCAGCAGGCTTACAGGAAACACTGAAGCTTTCTTT.